The entry that follows covers one TCR beta chain sequence. It has no known antigen specificity. The input lacks base qualities; no much larger clone sits a single base away. This sample stems from a study of CD8+ T cells in alopecia areata (dated by TCRdb to 2016 to 2019). Background for the entire study: The treated patients, all with moderate-to-severe alopecia areata, were enrolled in an open-label pilot trial of oral tofacitinib given at 5 to 10 mg twice daily. immunoSEQ multiplex PCR using 35 Vbeta forward primers and 13 Jbeta reverse primers was used to amplify TCRbeta CDR3 regions. RNA was extracted with the PAXgene miRNA kit for fixed scalp, the miRNeasy kit for PBMCs, and the RNeasy kit for mouse skin. Scalp clonality was compared among normal scalp (n=4), patchy alopecia areata scalp (n=8), and alopecia totalis/universalis scalp (n=8). High-throughput TCRbeta sequencing was used to examine T cell clonal expansion in alopecia areata in both the C3H/HeJ mouse model and human patients. Patients received tofacitinib for 6 to 18 months and were then followed off drug for 6 months to check for delayed response and recurrence. Patients on tofacitinib were biopsied at baseline and after 4 and 24 weeks of treatment, and several of the patients also had a later scalp biopsy. In humans, TCRbeta sequencing was performed on scalp tissue and on sorted CD4+ and CD8+ peripheral blood T cells from healthy controls and from patients with patchy or totalis/universalis alopecia areata. The research as a whole found: Compared with normal scalp, lesional scalp had higher clonality and more expanded CD8+ clones, particularly in alopecia totalis/universalis, a pattern that suggests antigenic drive. Unlike mouse skin, where gammadelta T cells dominate, normal human skin contains resident alphabeta T cells that get sequenced too, which complicates analysis of the scalp TCR repertoire. Shared TCR sequences between patients were less evident than in mice, which may be partly attributable to HLA diversity in the patient population.

The time point label of this sample denotes: baseline before oral tofacitinib. Lesional scalp punch biopsies and peripheral blood were collected from alopecia areata patients. After PBMCs were isolated by density centrifugation and stained for CD3, CD4 and CD8, a FACSAria was used to sort CD4+ and CD8+ T cells. The method behind the library was the immunoSEQ multiplex PCR assay. To provide template for TCR sequencing, every sample had RNA extracted and reverse transcribed into cDNA. SuperScript III was used to make first-strand cDNA, primed with a 2:1 mix of oligo-dT and random hexamers. A synthetic immune receptor repertoire was used to gauge amplification bias, and whatever bias remained was removed computationally. The source study handled its data this way. After raw reads were preprocessed to remove errors, the CDR3 was defined following IMGT conventions as running from the conserved cysteine to phenylalanine. To get clonality, Shannon entropy was normalized by log2 of the number of productive unique TCRs and the result was subtracted from 1. Whether each scalp clone was CD4 or CD8 was inferred by checking scalp TCRbeta sequences against the CD4 and CD8 repertoires from sorted blood. As stored in TCRdb, this immuneACCESS dataset retains in-frame rearrangements with V and J assigned. A fraction of the clones does not appear; measured against another copy, unresolved V genes explain less than half of the discrepancy, and the remainder lacks a known reason. The DNA was the basis for D and trimming; V, J and clone size are from that table. For this sample there are roughly 150,000 clones; about 53% appear just once. The ten largest clones add up to around 19% of the sample.

Here the sequenced sample was CD8+ T cells sorted from blood, taken at week 0. The sequence came from a human donor with alopecia areata.

The CDR3 in this case is CASSVALTDPNGYTF. The DNA reads TGTGCCAGCAGCGTAGCTTTGACAGACCCAAATGGCTACACCTTC. This chain joins TRBV9 to TRBJ1-2; a weak D assignment points to TRBD1 (5 bases agree). V loses 0 bases of germline sequence and J loses 6 bases, and the interval between the two ends is 15 bases. Including cysteine and phenylalanine, the CDR3 has 15 amino acids. Only the CDR3 DNA is retained, 45 bases long and in frame from the first base. Looking up the germline V gene yields CDR1 SGDLS and CDR2 YYNGEE.